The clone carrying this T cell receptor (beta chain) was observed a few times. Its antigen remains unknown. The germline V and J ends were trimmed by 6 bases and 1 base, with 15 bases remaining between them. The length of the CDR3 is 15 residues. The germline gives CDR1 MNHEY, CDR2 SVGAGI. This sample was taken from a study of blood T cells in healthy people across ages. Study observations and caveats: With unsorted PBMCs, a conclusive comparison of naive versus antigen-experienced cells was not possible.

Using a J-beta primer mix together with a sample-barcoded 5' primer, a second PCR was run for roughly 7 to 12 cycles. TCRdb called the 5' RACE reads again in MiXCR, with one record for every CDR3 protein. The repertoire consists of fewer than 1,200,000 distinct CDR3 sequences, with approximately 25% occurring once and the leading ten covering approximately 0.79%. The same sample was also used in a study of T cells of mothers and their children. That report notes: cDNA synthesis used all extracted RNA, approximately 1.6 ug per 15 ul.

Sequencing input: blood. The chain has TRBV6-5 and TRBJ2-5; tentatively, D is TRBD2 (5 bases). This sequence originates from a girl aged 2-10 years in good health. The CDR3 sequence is CASSVLGEIQETQYF. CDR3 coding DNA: TGTGCCAGCAGCGTGCTCGGGGAGATCCAAGAGACCCAGTACTTC.